One and the same sample provided the 14 T cell receptor beta chains below, sequenced in a study of metastatic and nonmetastatic thyroid tumors. Prior to thyroid surgery, none of the patients had received any treatment. TCRdb reanalyzed the PCR reads with MiXCR. In the table there are more than 10,000 clones, about 31% of which are singletons. Sequencing was performed on tumor tissue. All receptors come from a female donor with papillary thyroid cancer or a benign thyroid nodule (not recorded which). Some clones in this sample may be carry-over from other donors' samples.

This clone qualifies as medium-sized. The J gene is TRBJ2-1, the V gene TRBV20-1, with 10 nucleotides matching TRBD2. V lost 5 bases and J lost 4; bases outside the gene matches: 5. Germline V gene lookup returns CDR1 DFQATT and CDR2 SNEGSKA (reference sequence). The CDR3 runs 14 residues. CDR3 nucleotide sequence: TGCAGTGCTGACGGGACTAGCGCATACAATGAGCAGTTCTTC. Its translation is CSADGTSAYNEQFF.

This clone has just a few counts. This chain joins TRBV19 and TRBJ2-7; 8 bases are a match to TRBD2. This CDR3 has 14 residues. Germline assignment: CDR1 LNHDA and CDR2 SQIVND (reference sequence). V was clipped by 1 base and J by 5 bases; unmatched bases: 4. The CDR3 nucleotides are TGTGCCAGTAGTATAGCGGGAGGGCCTCACGAGCAGTACTTC. Its translation: CASSIAGGPHEQYF. The full variable domain, rest sourced from reference TRBV19 and TRBJ2-7, is DGGITQSPKYLFRKEGQNVTLSCEQNLNHDAMYWYRQDPGQGLRLIYYSQIVNDFQKGDIAEGYSVSREKKESFPLTVTSAQKNPTAFYLCASSIAGGPHEQYFGPGTRLTVT.

This clone occurred a few times. The rearrangement links TRBV10-3 to TRBJ2-3, with a possible D match to TRBD2 (5 bases). The CDR3 loop spans 11 amino acids. The ends were cut back, 8 bases at V and 2 bases at J, with 5 bases in the middle. Germline assignment: CDR1 ENHRY and CDR2 SYGVKD. CDR3 coding DNA: TGTGCCATCGGACTCACAGATACGCAGTATTTT. Translated: CAIGLTDTQYF.

In its sample, this clone ranks as medium-sized. The CDR3 is CARGITGHEQYF. The CDR3 DNA is TGCGCCAGGGGGATTACGGGTCACGAGCAGTACTTC. This sequence joins TRBV5-1 and TRBJ2-7; D gene uncertain. The length of the CDR3 is 12 residues. V was pared by 8 bases and J by 5 bases, with 14 bases between. Germline V gene data show CDR1 as SGHRS and CDR2 as YFSETQ.

Concerning this clone: This may come from a read error, since a much larger clone is one base off. The chain carries TRBV10-3 and TRBJ2-1; TRBD2 matches 10 bases. Germline V CDR1 and CDR2: ENHRY, SYGVKD. The CDR3 loop spans 15 amino acids. The CDR3 region has the DNA TGTGCCATCAGTTCCGGGACTAGCGAGAACAATGAGAAGTTCTTC. Its protein is CAISSGTSENNEKFF.

This clone was recorded a few times. The chain has TRBV6-1 and TRBJ2-2, with D unresolved. Deletions cut 3 bases from V and 2 bases from J, with 7 bases between. From germline, CDR1 is MNHNS and CDR2 SASEGT. This CDR3 is built from 14 residues. CDR3 DNA sequence: TGTGCCAGCAGTGACGGCCTAAACACCGGGGAGCTGTTTTTT. Translating gives CASSDGLNTGELFF.

The chain carries TRBV24-1 and TRBJ2-1; D call uncertain. Trimming removed 5 bases from V and 7 bases from J, with 11 bases in between. Germline lookup yields CDR1 KGHDR and CDR2 SFDVKD. This CDR3 spans 13 amino acids. The CDR3 DNA is TGTGCCACCAGTGGGTCTACATCAAATGAGCAGTTCTTC. Translating it yields CATSGSTSNEQFF.

This clone is medium-sized in the sample. The chain is built from TRBV6-1 and TRBJ1-1; tentatively, D is TRBD1 (6 bases). Per germline, CDR1 MNHNS and CDR2 SASEGT. V lost 7 bases, J lost 1 base, and 16 bases lay in between. CDR3 length equals 15 residues. CDR3 sequence: CASIGLGQPNTEAFF. The CDR3 region has the DNA TGTGCCAGCATCGGCTTAGGACAGCCGAACACTGAAGCTTTCTTT.

By frequency in the sample, this clone is medium-sized. V usage is TRBV2 and J usage is TRBJ1-4, with 12 bases identical to TRBD1. The V segment lost 6 bases and the J segment 8 bases; nucleotides outside the gene matches: 4. Germline loops: CDR1 SNHLY, CDR2 FYNNEI. The CDR3 is 14 residues long. The CDR3 sequence: CASSRDRGREKLFF. The CDR3 DNA follows: TGTGCCAGCAGCCGGGACAGGGGGCGGGAAAAACTGTTTTTT.

This clone appeared a few times. Additional DNA sequences in this sample encode the identical CDR3. This sequence joins TRBV5-4 and TRBJ2-7; 8 nucleotides match TRBD1. The CDR3 consists of 14 residues. The trim removed 3 bases at V and 2 bases at J, leaving 4 bases unmatched. Looked up from germline, CDR1 is SGHNT and CDR2 is YYREEE (reference sequence). The CDR3 reads CASSSDRDTYEQYF. DNA of the CDR3: TGTGCCAGCAGCTCGGACAGGGATACCTACGAGCAGTACTTC.

In this sample, this clone turned up many times. The chain links TRBV28 to TRBJ2-7; D might be TRBD2 (7 bases). The CDR3 is 17 amino acids. Trimming took 5 bases from V and 0 from J, leaving 20 bases between them. CDR1 and CDR2 from the germline V gene are MDHEN and SYDVKM. DNA for the CDR3: TGTGCCAGCAGTGGACTAGGACAGAGCTCGAGCTCCTACGAGCAGTACTTC. The encoded protein is CASSGLGQSSSSYEQYF.

This clone was detected many times. J is TRBJ2-7 and V is TRBV3-1; D may match TRBD1 or TRBD2 (5 bases each). In germline, CDR1 is LGHDT, CDR2 YNNKEL (reference sequence). V was pared by 4 bases and J by 2 bases, with 9 bases between. The CDR3 totals 13 residues. The CDR3 DNA follows: TGTGCCAGCAGCCCCGGGACCACCTACGAGCAGTACTTC. Its protein product is CASSPGTTYEQYF.

This chain links TRBV4-1 with TRBJ2-7, with 8 positions matching TRBD1. Trimming cost V 2 bases and J 3 bases; bases outside gene matches: 9. The CDR3 consists of 16 residues. CDR1 and CDR2 (germline): MGHRA, YSYEKL. CDR3 DNA sequence: TGCGCCAGCAGCCAACCCCGGACAGGGACCTACTACGAGCAGTACTTC. Encoded protein: CASSQPRTGTYYEQYF.

This clone qualifies as medium-sized. The chain carries TRBV6-2 or TRBV6-3 and TRBJ1-5, with 8 positions matching TRBD1. The CDR3 spans 18 residues. V shed 5 bases and J 7 bases; nucleotides not matched to a gene: 19. Germline CDR1 MNHEY, CDR2 SVGEGT. Here the CDR3 DNA reads TGTGCCAGCAGTGGAAACCTCAGGGGGCGCCTCGGGAGACAGCCCCAGCATTTT. Translation: CASSGNLRGRLGRQPQHF.